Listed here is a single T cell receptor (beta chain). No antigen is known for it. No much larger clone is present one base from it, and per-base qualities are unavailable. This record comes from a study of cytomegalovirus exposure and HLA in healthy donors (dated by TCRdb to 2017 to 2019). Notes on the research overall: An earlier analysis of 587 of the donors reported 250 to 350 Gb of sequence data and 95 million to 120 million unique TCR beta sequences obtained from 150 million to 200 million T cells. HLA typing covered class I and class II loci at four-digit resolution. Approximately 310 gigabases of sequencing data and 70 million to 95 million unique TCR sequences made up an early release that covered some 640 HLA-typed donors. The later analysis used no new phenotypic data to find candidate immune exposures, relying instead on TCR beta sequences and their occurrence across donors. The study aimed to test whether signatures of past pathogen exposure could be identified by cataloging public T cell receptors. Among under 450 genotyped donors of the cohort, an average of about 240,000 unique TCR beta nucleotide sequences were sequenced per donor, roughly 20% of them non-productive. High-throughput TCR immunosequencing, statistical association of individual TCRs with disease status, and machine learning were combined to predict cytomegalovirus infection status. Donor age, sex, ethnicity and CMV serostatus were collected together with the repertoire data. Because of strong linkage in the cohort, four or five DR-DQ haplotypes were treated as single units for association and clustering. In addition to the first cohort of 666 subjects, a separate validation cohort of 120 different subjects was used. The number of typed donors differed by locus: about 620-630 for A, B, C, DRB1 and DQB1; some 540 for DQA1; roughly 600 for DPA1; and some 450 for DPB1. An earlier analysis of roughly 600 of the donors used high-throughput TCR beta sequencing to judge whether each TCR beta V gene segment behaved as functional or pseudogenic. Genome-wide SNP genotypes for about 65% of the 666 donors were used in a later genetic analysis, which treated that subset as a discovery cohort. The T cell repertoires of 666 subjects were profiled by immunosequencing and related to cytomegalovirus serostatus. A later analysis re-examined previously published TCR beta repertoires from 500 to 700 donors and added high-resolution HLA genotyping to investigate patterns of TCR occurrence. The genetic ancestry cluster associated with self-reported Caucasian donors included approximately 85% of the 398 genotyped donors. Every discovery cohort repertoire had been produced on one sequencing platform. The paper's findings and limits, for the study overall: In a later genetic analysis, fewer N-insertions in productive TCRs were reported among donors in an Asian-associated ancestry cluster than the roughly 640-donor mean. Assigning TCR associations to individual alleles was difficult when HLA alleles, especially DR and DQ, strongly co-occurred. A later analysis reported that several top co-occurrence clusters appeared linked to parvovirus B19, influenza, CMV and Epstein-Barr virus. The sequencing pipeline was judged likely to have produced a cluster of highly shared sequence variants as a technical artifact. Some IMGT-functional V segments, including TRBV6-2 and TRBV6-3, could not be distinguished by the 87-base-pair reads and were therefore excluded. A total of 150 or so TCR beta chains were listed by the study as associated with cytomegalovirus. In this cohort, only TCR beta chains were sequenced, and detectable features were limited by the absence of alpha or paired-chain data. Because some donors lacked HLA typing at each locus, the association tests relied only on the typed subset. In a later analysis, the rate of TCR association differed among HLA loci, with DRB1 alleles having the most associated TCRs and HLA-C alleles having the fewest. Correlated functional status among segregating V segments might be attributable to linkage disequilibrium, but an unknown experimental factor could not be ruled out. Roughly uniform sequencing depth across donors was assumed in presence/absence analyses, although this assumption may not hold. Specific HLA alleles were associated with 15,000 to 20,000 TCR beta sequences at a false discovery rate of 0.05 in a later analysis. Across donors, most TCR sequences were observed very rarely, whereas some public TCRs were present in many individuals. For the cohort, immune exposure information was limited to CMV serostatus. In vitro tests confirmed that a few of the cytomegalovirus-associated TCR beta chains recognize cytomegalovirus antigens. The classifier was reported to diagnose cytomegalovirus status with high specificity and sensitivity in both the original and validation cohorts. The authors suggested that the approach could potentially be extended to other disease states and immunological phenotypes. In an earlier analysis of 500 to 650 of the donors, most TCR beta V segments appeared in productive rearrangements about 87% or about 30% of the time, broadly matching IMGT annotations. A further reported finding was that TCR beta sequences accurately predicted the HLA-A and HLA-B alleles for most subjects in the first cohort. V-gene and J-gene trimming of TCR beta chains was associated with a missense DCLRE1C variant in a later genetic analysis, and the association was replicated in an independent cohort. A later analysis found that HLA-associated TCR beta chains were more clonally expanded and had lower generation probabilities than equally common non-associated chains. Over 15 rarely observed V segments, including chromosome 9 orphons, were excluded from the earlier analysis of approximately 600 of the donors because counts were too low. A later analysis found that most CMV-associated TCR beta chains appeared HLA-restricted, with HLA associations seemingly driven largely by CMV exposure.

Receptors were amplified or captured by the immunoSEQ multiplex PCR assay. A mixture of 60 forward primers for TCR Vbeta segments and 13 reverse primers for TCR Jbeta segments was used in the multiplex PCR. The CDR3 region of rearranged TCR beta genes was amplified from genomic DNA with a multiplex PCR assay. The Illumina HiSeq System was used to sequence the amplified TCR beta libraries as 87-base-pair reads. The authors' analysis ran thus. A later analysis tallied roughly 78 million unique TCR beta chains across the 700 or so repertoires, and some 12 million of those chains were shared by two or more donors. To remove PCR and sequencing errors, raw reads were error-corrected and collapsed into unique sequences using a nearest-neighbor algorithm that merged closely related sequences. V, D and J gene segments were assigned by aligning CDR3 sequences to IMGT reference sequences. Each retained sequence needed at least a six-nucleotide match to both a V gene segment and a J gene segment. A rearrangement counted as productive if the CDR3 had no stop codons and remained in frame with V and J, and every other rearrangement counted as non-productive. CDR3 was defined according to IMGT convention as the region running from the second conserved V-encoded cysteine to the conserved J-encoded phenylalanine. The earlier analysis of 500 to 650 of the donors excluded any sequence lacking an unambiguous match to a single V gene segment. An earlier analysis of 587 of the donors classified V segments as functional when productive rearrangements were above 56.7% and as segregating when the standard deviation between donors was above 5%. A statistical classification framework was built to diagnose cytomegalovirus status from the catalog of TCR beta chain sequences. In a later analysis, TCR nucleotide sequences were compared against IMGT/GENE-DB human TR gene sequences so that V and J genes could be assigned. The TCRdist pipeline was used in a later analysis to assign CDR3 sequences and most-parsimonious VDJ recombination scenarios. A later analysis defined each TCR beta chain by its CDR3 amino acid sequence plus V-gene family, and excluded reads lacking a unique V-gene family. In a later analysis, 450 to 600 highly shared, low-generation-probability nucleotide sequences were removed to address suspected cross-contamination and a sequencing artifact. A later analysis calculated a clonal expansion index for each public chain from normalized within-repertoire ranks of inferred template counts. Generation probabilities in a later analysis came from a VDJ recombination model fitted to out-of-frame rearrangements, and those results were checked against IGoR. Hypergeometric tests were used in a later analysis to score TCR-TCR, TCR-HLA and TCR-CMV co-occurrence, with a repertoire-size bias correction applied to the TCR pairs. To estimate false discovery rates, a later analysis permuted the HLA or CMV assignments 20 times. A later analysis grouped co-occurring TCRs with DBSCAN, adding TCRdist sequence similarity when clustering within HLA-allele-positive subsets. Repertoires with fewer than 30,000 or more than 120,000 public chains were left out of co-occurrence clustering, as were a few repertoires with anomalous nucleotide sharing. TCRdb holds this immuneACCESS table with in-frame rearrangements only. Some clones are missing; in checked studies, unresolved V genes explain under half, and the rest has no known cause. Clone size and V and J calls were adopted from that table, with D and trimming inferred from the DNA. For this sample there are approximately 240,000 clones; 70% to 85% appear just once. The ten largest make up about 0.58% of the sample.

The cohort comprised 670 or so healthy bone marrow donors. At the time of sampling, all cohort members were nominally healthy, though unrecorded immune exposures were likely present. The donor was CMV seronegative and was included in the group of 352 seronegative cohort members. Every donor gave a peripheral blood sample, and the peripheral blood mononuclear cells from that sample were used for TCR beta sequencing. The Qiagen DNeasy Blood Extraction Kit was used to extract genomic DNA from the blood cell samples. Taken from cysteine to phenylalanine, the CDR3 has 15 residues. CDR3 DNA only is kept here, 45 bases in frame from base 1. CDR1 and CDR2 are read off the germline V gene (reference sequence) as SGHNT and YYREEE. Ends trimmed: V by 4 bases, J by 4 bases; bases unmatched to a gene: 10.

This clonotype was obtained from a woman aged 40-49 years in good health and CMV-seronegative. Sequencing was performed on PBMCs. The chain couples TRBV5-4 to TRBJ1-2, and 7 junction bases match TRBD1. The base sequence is TGTGCCAGCAGCCAAGGACAGGTTCAGACCTATGGCTACACCTTC. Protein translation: CASSQGQVQTYGYTF. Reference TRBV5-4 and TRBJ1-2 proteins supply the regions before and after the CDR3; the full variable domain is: ETGVTQSPTHLIKTRGQQVTLRCSSQSGHNTVSWYQQALGQGPQFIFQYYREEENGRGNFPPRFSGLQFPNYSSELNVNALELDDSALYLCASSQGQVQTYGYTFGSGTRLTVV.